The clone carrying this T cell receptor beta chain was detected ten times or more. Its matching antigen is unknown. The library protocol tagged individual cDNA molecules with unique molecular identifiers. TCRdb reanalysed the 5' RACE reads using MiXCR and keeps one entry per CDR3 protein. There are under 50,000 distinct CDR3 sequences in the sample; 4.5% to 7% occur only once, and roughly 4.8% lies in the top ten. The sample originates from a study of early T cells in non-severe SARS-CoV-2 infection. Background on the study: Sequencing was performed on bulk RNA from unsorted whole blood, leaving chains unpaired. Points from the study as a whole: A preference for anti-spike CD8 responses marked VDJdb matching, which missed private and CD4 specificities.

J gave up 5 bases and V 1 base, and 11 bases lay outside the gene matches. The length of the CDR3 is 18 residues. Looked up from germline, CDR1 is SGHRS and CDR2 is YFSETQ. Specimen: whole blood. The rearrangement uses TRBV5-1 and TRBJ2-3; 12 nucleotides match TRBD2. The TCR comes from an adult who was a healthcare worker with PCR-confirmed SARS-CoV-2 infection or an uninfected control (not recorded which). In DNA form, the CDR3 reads TGCGCCAGCAGCTTGACCCTAGATTGGACTAGCGGGAAAGATACGCAGTATTTT. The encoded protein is CASSLTLDWTSGKDTQYF. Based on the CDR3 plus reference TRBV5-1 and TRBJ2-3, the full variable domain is KAGVTQTPRYLIKTRGQQVTLSCSPISGHRSVSWYQQTPGQGLQFLFEYFSETQRNKGNFPGRFSGRQFSNSRSEMNVSTLELGDSALYLCASSLTLDWTSGKDTQYFGPGTRLTVL.